This TCR beta chain was obtained from a study of control samples from healthy donors and cancer patients. The germline CDR1 and CDR2 sequences are SGHRS and YFSETQ. CDR3 length: 13 amino acids. With 3 bases removed from V and 8 bases from J, the gap between germline ends came to 14 bases. Libraries were prepared by immunoSEQ multiplex PCR; TCRdb keeps only in-frame clonotypes and omits some of them. The repertoire holds about 100,000 clones, with around four fifths as singletons. The sequence came from a man under 40 in good health. The source material was blood. The gene calls are TRBV5-1 and TRBJ1-2; D possibly corresponds to TRBD1 (5 bases). The CDR3 sequence is CASSSTRDGGYTF. The CDR3 nucleotides read TGCGCCAGCAGCTCGACCCGGGACGGCGGCTACACCTTC.